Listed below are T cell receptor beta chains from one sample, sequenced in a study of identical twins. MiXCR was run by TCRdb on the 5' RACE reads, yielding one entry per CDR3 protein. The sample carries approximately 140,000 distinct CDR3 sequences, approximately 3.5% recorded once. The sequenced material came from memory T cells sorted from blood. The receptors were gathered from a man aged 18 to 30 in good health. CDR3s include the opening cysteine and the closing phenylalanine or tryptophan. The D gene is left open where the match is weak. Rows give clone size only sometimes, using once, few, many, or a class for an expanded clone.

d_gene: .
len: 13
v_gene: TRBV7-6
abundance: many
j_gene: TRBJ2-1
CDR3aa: CASSLVYGYEQFF
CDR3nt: TGTGCCAGCAGCTTAGTTTACGGCTATGAGCAGTTCTTC

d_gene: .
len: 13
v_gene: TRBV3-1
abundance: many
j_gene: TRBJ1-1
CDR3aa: CASSPDTNTEAFF
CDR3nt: TGTGCCAGCAGTCCAGATACGAACACTGAAGCTTTCTTT

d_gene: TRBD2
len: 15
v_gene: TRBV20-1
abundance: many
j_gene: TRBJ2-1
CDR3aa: CSATGPAGGYNEQFF
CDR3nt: TGCAGTGCTACAGGCCCCGCGGGGGGCTACAATGAGCAGTTCTTC

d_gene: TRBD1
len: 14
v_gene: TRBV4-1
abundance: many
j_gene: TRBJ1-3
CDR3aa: CASSPNRGAGTIYF
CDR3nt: TGCGCCAGCAGTCCGAACAGGGGAGCGGGCACCATATATTTT

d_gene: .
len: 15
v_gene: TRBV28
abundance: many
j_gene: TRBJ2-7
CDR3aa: CASSDPRAGSYEQYF
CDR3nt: TGTGCCAGCAGTGACCCTAGAGCGGGCTCCTACGAGCAGTACTTC

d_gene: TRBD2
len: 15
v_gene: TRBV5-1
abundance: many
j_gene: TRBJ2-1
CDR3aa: CASSSSGGSYNEQFF
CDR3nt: TGCGCCAGCAGCTCAAGCGGGGGCTCCTACAATGAGCAGTTCTTC

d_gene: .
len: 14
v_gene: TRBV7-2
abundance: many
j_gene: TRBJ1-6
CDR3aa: CASSFRDYNSPLHF
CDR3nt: TGTGCCAGCAGCTTCAGGGACTATAATTCACCCCTCCACTTT

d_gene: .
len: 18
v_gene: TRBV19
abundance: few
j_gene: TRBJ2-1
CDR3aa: CASSIVGPGRDLYNEQFF
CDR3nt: TGTGCCAGTAGTATAGTAGGACCGGGACGAGACCTTTACAATGAGCAGTTCTTC

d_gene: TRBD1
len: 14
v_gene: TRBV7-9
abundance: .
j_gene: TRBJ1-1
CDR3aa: CASSSQGGGTEAFF
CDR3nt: TGTGCCAGCAGCTCCCAGGGGGGGGGCACTGAAGCTTTCTTT

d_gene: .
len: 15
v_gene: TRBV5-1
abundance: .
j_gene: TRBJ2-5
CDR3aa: CASSLAGEREETQYF
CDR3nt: TGCGCCAGCAGCTTGGCGGGGGAACGGGAAGAGACCCAGTACTTC

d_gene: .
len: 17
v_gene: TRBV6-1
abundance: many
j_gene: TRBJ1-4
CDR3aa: CASSVQTGRQRGEKLFF
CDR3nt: TGTGCCAGCAGTGTTCAAACCGGGCGTCAAAGGGGTGAAAAACTGTTTTTT

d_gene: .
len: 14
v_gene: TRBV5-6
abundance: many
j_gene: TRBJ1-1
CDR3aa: CASSLGQVKTEAFF
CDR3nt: TGTGCCAGCAGCTTGGGACAGGTGAAGACTGAAGCTTTCTTT

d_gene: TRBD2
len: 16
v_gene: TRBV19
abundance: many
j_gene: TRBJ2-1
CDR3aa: CASSRFMGGRNNEQFF
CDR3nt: TGTGCCAGTAGTCGGTTTATGGGAGGGCGGAACAATGAGCAGTTCTTC

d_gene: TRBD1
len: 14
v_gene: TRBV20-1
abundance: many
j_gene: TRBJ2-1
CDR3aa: CSASGQGVKSEQFF
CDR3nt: TGCAGTGCTTCGGGACAGGGGGTCAAGAGTGAGCAGTTCTTC

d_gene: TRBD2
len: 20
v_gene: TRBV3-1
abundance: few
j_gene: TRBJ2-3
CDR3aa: CASSHRTSGRGYAGTDTQYF
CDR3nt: TGTGCCAGCAGCCACCGGACTAGCGGGAGAGGGTATGCCGGCACAGATACGCAGTATTTT

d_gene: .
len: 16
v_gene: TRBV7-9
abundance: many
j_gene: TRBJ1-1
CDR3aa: CASSLRKAGQSTEAFF
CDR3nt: TGTGCCAGCAGCTTGAGGAAGGCGGGACAATCTACTGAAGCTTTCTTT

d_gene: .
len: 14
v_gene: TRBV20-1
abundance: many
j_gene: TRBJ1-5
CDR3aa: CSASYRVSNQPQHF
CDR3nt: TGCAGTGCTAGTTACAGGGTGAGCAATCAGCCCCAGCATTTT

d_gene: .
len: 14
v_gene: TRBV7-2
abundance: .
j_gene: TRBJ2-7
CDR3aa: CASSLPGGVYEQYF
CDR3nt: TGTGCCAGCAGCCTCCCGGGGGGCGTATACGAGCAGTACTTC

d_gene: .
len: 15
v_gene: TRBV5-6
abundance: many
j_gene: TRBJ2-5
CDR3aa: CASSLAETGTETQYF
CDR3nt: TGTGCCAGCAGCTTGGCCGAGACTGGCACAGAGACCCAGTACTTC

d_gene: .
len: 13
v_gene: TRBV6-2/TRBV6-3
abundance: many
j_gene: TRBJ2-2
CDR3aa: CAIDGQNTGELFF
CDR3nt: TGTGCCATCGACGGGCAGAACACCGGGGAGCTGTTTTTT

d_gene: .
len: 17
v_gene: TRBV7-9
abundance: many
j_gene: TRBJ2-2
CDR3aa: CASSLGTRSGLSGELFF
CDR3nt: TGTGCCAGCAGCCTCGGGACAAGATCTGGTCTCTCCGGGGAGCTGTTTTTT

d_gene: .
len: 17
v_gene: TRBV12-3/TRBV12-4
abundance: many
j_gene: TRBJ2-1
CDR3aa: CASSPPSGVSFGDEQFF
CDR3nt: TGTGCCAGCAGTCCCCCGTCCGGGGTTTCCTTCGGGGATGAGCAGTTCTTC

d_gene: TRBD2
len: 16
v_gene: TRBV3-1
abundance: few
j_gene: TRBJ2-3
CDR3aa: CASRNTGTSVPDTQYF
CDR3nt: TGTGCCAGCAGGAATACCGGGACTAGCGTCCCAGATACGCAGTATTTT

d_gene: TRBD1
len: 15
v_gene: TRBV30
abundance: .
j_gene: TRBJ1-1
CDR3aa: CAWSWQGQGNTEAFF
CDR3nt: TGTGCCTGGAGTTGGCAGGGACAGGGGAACACTGAAGCTTTCTTT

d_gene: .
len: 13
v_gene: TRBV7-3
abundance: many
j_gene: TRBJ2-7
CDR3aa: CASSPGTSGQQYF
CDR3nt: TGTGCCAGCAGTCCCGGGACCTCCGGGCAGCAGTACTTC

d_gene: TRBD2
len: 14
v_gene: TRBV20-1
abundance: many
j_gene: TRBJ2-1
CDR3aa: CSASQRTSGREQFF
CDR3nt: TGCAGTGCTAGCCAACGTACTAGCGGGAGGGAGCAGTTCTTC

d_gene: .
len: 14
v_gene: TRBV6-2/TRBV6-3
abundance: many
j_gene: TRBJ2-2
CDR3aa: CASSLLGPTGELFF
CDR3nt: TGTGCCAGCAGTTTATTAGGGCCCACCGGGGAGCTGTTTTTT

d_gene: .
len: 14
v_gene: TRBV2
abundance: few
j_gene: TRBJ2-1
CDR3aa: CASSEALAGNEQFF
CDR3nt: TGTGCCAGCAGTGAAGCGCTAGCCGGGAATGAGCAGTTCTTC

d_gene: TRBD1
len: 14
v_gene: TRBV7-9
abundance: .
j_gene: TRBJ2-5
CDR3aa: CASSPRTGGETQYF
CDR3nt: TGTGCCAGCAGCCCAAGGACAGGGGGAGAGACCCAGTACTTC